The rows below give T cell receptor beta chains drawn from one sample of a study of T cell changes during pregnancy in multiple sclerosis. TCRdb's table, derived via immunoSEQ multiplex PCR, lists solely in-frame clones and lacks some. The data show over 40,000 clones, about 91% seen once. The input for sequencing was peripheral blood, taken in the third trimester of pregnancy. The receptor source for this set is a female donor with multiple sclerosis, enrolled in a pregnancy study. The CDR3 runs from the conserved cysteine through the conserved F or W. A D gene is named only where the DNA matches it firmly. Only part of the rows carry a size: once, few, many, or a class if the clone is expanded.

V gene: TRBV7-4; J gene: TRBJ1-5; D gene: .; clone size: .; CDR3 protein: CARTTGNSNQPQHF; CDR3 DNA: TGTGCCAGAACCACAGGGAATAGTAATCAGCCCCAGCATTTT
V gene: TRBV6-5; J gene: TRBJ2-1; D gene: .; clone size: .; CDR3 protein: CASSYEGATYNEQFF; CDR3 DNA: TGTGCCAGCAGTTACGAGGGAGCAACCTACAATGAGCAGTTCTTC
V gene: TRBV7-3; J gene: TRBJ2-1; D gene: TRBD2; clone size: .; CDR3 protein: CASSLGTSGRAGIFSEQFF; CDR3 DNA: TGTGCCAGCAGCTTAGGGACTAGCGGGAGGGCCGGCATTTTTAGTGAGCAGTTCTTC
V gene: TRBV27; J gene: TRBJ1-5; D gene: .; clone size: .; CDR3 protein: CASRELYSNQPQHF; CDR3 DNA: TGTGCCAGCCGAGAGCTTTATAGCAATCAGCCCCAGCATTTT
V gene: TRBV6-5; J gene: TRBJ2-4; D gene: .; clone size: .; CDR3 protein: CASSYSPVNIQYF; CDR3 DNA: TGTGCCAGCAGTTACTCCCCAGTGAACATTCAGTACTTC
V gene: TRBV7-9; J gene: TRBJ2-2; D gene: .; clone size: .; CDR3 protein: CASSPPGAGELFF; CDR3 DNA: TGTGCCAGCAGCCCGCCGGGGGCCGGGGAGCTGTTTTTT
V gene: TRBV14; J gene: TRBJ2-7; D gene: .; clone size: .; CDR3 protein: CASSQVLYEQYF; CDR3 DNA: TGTGCCAGCAGCCAAGTTTTATACGAGCAGTACTTC
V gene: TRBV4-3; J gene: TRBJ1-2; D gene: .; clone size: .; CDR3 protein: CASSQGRVNYGYTF; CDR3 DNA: TGCGCCAGCAGCCAGGGCAGGGTTAACTATGGCTACACCTTC
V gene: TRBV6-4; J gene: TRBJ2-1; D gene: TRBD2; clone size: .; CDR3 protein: CASSELAGAGDEQFF; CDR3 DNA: TGTGCCAGCAGTGAACTAGCGGGAGCGGGTGATGAGCAGTTCTTC
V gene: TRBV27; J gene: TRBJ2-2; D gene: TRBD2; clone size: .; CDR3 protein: CASSYAGLAGNTGELFF; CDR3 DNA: TGTGCCAGCAGTTATGCCGGACTAGCGGGGAACACCGGGGAGCTGTTTTTT
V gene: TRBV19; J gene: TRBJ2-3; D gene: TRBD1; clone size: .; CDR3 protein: CASTTGQGYTDTQYF; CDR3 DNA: TGTGCCAGTACCACCGGACAGGGGTACACAGATACGCAGTATTTT
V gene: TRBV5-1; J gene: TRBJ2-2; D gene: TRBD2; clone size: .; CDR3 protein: CASSLKVAGRTGELFF; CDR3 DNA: TGCGCCAGCAGCTTGAAGGTAGCGGGACGGACCGGGGAGCTGTTTTTT
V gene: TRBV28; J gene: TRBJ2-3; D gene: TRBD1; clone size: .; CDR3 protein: CASTITGTGRNTQYF; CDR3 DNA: TGTGCCAGCACCATCACCGGGACAGGGCGAAATACGCAGTATTTT
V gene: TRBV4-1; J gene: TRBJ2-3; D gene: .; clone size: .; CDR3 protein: CASSQGAGADTQYF; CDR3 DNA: TGCGCCAGCAGCCAGGGGGCTGGGGCAGATACGCAGTATTTT
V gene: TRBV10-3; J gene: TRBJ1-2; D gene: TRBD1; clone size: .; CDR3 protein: CAISGTGHSSLGYTF; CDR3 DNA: TGTGCCATCAGTGGGACAGGTCATTCCTCTCTTGGCTACACCTTC
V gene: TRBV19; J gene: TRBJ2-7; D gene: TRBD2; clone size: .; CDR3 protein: CASSILSLAGGEQYF; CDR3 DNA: TGTGCCAGTAGTATTCTTTCGCTAGCGGGAGGCGAGCAGTACTTC
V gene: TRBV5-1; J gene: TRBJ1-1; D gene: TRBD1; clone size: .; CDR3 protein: CASSWTGGNTEAFF; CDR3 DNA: TGCGCCAGCAGCTGGACAGGGGGCAACACTGAAGCTTTCTTT
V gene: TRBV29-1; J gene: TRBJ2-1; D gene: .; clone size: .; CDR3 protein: CSVDRGHASEQFF; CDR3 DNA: TGCAGCGTTGACAGGGGACATGCAAGTGAGCAGTTCTTC
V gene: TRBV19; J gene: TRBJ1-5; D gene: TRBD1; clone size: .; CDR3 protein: CASRQQGEGGNQPQHF; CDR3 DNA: TGTGCCAGTAGACAACAGGGGGAAGGGGGCAATCAGCCCCAGCATTTT
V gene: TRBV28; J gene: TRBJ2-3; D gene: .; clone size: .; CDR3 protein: CALSVGVTDTQYF; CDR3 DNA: TGTGCCCTCAGCGTGGGTGTTACAGATACGCAGTATTTT
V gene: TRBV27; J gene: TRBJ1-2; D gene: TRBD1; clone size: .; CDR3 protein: CASSLRTGVVDGYTF; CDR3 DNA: TGTGCCAGCAGTTTGCGTACAGGGGTAGTTGATGGCTACACCTTC
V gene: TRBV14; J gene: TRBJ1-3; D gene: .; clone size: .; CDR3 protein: CASSQDVSGNTIYF; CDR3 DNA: TGTGCCAGCAGCCAAGACGTTTCGGGAAACACCATATATTTT
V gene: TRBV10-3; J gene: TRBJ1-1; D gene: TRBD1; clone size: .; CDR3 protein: CAIRATGGNTEAFF; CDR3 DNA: TGTGCCATCAGGGCGACAGGGGGGAACACTGAAGCTTTCTTT
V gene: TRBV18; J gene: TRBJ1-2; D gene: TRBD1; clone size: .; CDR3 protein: CASSPGQGLGGYTF; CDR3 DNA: TGTGCCAGCTCACCGGGACAGGGGTTAGGTGGCTACACCTTC
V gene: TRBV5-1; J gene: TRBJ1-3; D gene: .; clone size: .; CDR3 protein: CASSLVGTTLRNSGNTIYF; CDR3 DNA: TGCGCCAGCAGCTTGGTCGGGACAACTCTACGAAACTCTGGAAACACCATATATTTT
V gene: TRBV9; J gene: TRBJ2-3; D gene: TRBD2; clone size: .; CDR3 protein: CASSVSGTTDTQYF; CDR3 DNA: TGTGCCAGCAGCGTCAGCGGGACCACAGATACGCAGTATTTT
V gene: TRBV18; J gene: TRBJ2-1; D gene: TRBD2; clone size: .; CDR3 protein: CASSRLAGEGGAEQFF; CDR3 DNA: TGTGCCAGCTCACGACTAGCGGGAGAAGGTGGGGCTGAGCAGTTCTTC
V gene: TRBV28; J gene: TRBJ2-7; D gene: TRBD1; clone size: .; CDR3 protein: CASRMTGSYEQYF; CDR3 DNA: TGTGCCAGCAGGATGACAGGGAGCTACGAGCAGTACTTC
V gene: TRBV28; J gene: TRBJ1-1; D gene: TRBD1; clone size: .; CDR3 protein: CASSSLGNRGSPEAFF; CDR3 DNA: TGTGCCAGCAGCTCGTTGGGGAACAGGGGATCTCCTGAAGCTTTCTTT
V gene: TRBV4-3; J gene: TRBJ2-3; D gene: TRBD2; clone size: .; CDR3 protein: CASSQGSAGVSTDTQYF; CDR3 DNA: TGCGCCAGCAGCCAAGGCTCAGCGGGAGTGAGCACAGATACGCAGTATTTT
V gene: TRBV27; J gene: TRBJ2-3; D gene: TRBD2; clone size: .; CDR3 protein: CASSFSGRALDTQYF; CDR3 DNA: TGTGCCAGCAGTTTTAGCGGGAGGGCCTTAGATACGCAGTATTTT
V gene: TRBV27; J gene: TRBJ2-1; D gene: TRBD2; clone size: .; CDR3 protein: CASSPRMRLAELNEQFF; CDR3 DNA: TGTGCCAGCAGTCCGAGAATGCGACTAGCGGAGCTCAATGAGCAGTTCTTC
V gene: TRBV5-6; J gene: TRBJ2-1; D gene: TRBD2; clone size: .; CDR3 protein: CASLGSGRARNEQFF; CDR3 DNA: TGTGCCAGCCTGGGTAGCGGGAGGGCTCGGAATGAGCAGTTCTTC
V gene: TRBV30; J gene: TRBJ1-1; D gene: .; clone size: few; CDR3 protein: CAWSEDTGTEAFF; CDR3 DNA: TGTGCCTGGAGTGAAGATACCGGCACTGAAGCTTTCTTT
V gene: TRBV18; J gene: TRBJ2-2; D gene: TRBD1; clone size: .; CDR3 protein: CASSPQDRGDTGELFF; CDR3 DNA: TGTGCCAGCTCACCCCAGGACAGGGGAGATACCGGGGAGCTGTTTTTT
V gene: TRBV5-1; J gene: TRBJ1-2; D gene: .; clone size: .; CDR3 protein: CASSLDRIYGYTF; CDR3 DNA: TGCGCCAGCAGCCTCGACAGAATCTATGGCTACACCTTC
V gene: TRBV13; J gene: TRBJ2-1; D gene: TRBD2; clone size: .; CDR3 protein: CASSLGPGLAGDEQFF; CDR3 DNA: TGTGCCAGCAGCTTAGGTCCGGGACTAGCGGGAGACGAGCAGTTCTTC
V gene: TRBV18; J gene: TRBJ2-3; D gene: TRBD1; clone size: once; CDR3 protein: CASSMDRVPTDTQYF; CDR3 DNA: TGTGCCAGCTCTATGGACAGGGTCCCCACAGATACGCAGTATTTT
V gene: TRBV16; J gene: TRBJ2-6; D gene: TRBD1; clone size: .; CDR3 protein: CASSQLLRGRYGANVLTF; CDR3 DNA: TGTGCCAGCAGCCAATTGCTCAGGGGGCGTTATGGGGCCAACGTCCTGACTTTC
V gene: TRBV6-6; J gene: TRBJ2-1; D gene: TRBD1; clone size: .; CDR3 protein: CAREGQGGSSYNEQFF; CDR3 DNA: TGTGCCAGGGAGGGACAGGGGGGATCTTCCTACAATGAGCAGTTCTTC
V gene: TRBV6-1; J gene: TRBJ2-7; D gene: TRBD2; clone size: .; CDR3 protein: CASSEEVTSGLLTYEQYF; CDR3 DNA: TGTGCCAGCAGTGAAGAAGTTACTAGCGGCCTTTTAACCTACGAGCAGTACTTC
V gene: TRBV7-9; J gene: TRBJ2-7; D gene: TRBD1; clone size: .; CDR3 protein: CASSHRQGMTYEQYF; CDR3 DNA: TGTGCCAGCAGCCACAGACAGGGAATGACCTACGAGCAGTACTTC
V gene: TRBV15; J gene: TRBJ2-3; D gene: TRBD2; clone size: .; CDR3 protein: CATSRDLGGRAGDTQYF; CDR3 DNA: TGTGCCACCAGCAGAGATTTGGGCGGGAGGGCCGGAGATACGCAGTATTTT
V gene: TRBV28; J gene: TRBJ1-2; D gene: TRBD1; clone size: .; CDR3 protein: CASSFRDRLIYGYTF; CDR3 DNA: TGTGCCAGCAGTTTCCGGGACAGGCTTATCTATGGCTACACCTTC
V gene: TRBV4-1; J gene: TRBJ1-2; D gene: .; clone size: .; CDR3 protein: CASSQGNGYTF; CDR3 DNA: TGCGCCAGCAGTCAGGGGAATGGCTACACCTTC